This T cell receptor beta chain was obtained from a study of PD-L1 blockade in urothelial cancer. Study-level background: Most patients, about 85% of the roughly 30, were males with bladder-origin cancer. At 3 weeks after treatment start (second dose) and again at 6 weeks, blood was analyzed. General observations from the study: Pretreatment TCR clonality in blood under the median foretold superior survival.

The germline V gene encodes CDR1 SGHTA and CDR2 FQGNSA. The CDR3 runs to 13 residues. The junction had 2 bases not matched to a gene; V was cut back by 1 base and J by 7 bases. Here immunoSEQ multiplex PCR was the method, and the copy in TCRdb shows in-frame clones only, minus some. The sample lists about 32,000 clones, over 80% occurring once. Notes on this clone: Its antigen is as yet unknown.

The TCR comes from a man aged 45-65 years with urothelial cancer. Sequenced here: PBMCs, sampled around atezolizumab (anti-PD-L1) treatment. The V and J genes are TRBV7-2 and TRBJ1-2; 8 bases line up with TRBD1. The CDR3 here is CASSLVTGGGYTF. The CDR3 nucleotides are TGTGCCAGCAGCTTAGTAACAGGGGGTGGCTACACCTTC.